This TCR beta chain was sequenced in a study of T cell changes during pregnancy in multiple sclerosis (dated by TCRdb to 2018 to 2020). About the investigation overall: The study examined how the T cell repertoire changed over the course of pregnancy in women with multiple sclerosis.

The library came from the immunoSEQ multiplex PCR assay. The source is immuneACCESS, and TCRdb retained only in-frame sequences with V and J called. Part of the clones is not carried over; for the studies checked, unresolved V genes explain less than half of this, and the remainder is unexplained. This sample gives around 80,000 clones in total; roughly 94% of them show up just once. The leading ten clones occupy around 2.6% of the sample. Taken from cysteine to phenylalanine, the CDR3 has 13 residues. The only DNA kept is the CDR3, 39 bases in frame from the first base. For this chain, trimming is 8 bases at the V end and 2 bases at the J end, and the number of junction bases without a gene match is 5. From the germline V gene, CDR1 is SNHLY and CDR2 is FYNNEI. Note on this clone: It lacks a known antigen. Base qualities are not at hand, and no much larger clone is one base apart.

The chain is made from TRBV2 and TRBJ2-7; 8 bases in between match TRBD1. Sample: peripheral blood, taken before pregnancy. This clonotype was obtained from a female donor with multiple sclerosis, enrolled in a pregnancy study. Here the CDR3 is given as CASYGTGTYEQYF. The bases read TGTGCCAGCTACGGGACAGGTACCTACGAGCAGTACTTC.